Each of the 2 T cell receptor beta chains below was sequenced from the same sample in a study of OX40 agonist ivuxolimab in advanced cancers. TCRdb's table, derived via immunoSEQ multiplex PCR, lists solely in-frame clones and lacks some. In the table there are around 31,000 clones, 89% of which are singletons. This specimen was CD4+ or CD8+ T cells sorted from blood, taken in a trial of the OX40 agonist ivuxolimab. The receptors were gathered from an adult with an advanced solid tumor such as melanoma, head and neck, liver or kidney cancer.

V is TRBV7-9 and J is TRBJ2-5; D gene ambiguous. Trimming took off 1 base at V and 3 bases at J, with 6 bases between the two ends. Germline V CDR1 and CDR2: SEHNR, FQNEAQ (reference sequence). This CDR3 is 13 amino acids long. The CDR3 nucleotides are TGTGCCAGCAGCTTAGTTCATAAAGAGACCCAGTACTTC. Translated: CASSLVHKETQYF. The entire variable domain, with the rest obtained from reference TRBV7-9 and TRBJ2-5, is as follows: DTGVSQNPRHKITKRGQNVTFRCDPISEHNRLYWYRQTLGQGPEFLTYFQNEAQLEKSRLLSDRFSAERPKGSFSTLEIQRTEQGDSAMYLCASSLVHKETQYFGPGTRLLVL.

The rearrangement links TRBV19 to TRBJ2-1, with D hard to call. V was shortened by 5 bases and J by 4 bases, with 9 bases between the two germline ends. The germline CDR1 and CDR2 sequences are LNHDA and SQIVND (reference sequence). The CDR3 contains 13 residues. CDR3 protein: CASSLMEYNEQFF. The CDR3 DNA follows: TGTGCCAGTAGTTTGATGGAATACAATGAGCAGTTCTTC.